The 16 T cell receptor beta chains listed next were all sequenced from one sample in a study of T cells in Graves' hyperthyroidism and ophthalmopathy. Amplification of TCR beta CDR3 regions was performed using RNA transcripts as template. A set of HTBI primers served as the primers for a first-round RT-PCR of the TCR CDR3. TCRdb itself ran the multiplex PCR reads through MiXCR, one entry per CDR3 protein. The sample lists 530,000 or so distinct CDR3 sequences, around 45% seen once, with roughly 8.2% in the top ten. Sequencing was performed on peripheral blood or thyroid tissue (not recorded which). The source is a woman under 30 with Graves' hyperthyroidism.

CDR3 region: CASSYGGPGTGELFF. Written as DNA, the CDR3 is TGTGCCAGCAGTTACGGGGGGCCGGGCACCGGGGAGCTGTTTTTT. The V call is TRBV6-5, the J call TRBJ2-2; D is tentatively TRBD1 or TRBD2 (6 bases each). The CDR3 spans 15 residues. V was cut by 2 bases and J by 4 bases, with 11 bases left in between. Germline loops: CDR1 MNHEY, CDR2 SVGAGI.

As for this clonotype: A read error is possible here, since a much larger clone lies one base away. The chain employs TRBV13 and TRBJ2-7; 8 bases align to TRBD2. With V trimmed by 8 bases and J by 2 bases, 8 bases remained unmatched. This CDR3 is 14 amino acids long. The germline V gene encodes CDR1 PRHDT and CDR2 FYEKMQ (reference sequence). The CDR3 coding sequence is TGTGCCAGCGGCGTTGGGACTAGTACCTACGAGCAGTACTTC. Amino acid sequence: CASGVGTSTYEQYF.

This sequence joins TRBV2 and TRBJ1-2; the D gene is possibly TRBD1 (5 bases). V shed 5 bases and J shed 5 bases, with 15 bases lying between them. CDR1 and CDR2 (germline): SNHLY, FYNNEI. The CDR3 is made up of 14 amino acids. In nucleotides, the CDR3 is TGTGCCAGCAGTCGAGAAGGGGTGTATTATGGCTACACCTTC. It yields the protein CASSREGVYYGYTF. Full variable domain (missing parts from reference TRBV2 and TRBJ1-2): EPEVTQTPSHQVTQMGQEVILRCVPISNHLYFYWYRQILGQKVEFLVSFYNNEISEKSEIFDDQFSVERPDGSNFTLKIRSTKLEDSAMYFCASSREGVYYGYTFGSGTRLTVV.

The chain carries TRBV29-1 and TRBJ1-2, with 9 bases identical to TRBD1. CDR3 size: 14 residues. CDR1 is SQVTM, CDR2 ANQGSEA, per germline. Trimming cost V 6 bases and J 0 bases; bases outside gene matches: 5. CDR3 DNA sequence: TGCAGCGTGGGACAGGGTGTGTCTAACTATGGCTACACCTTC. Amino acids: CSVGQGVSNYGYTF.

There are many counts of this clonotype. The chain joins TRBV4-2 to TRBJ1-5, with 8 bases that match TRBD1. Losses at the gene ends were 1 base for V and 6 bases for J; bases not matched to a gene: 8. The CDR3 runs to 16 residues. CDR1 and CDR2 from the germline V gene are LGHNA and YNFKEQ. CDR3 nucleotide sequence: TGTGCCAGCAGCCAAGGGACAGGGAACGAGGGTCAGCCCCAGCATTTT. Translation gives CASSQGTGNEGQPQHF.

This clonotype was seen at least ten times. The chain links TRBV12-3 or TRBV12-4 to TRBJ1-1, with 9 bases that match TRBD1. The V and J ends lost 6 bases and 2 bases, in that order; junction bases with no gene match: 1. This CDR3 comprises 13 residues. CDR3 coding DNA: TGTGCCAGCAGGGGACAGGGAAACACTGAAGCTTTCTTT. This gives the protein CASRGQGNTEAFF.

This clonotype was found many times. The chain uses TRBV12-3 or TRBV12-4 and TRBJ1-2; no reliable D call. This CDR3 comprises 13 residues. V gave up 4 bases and J gave up 3 bases, with 9 bases separating them. The CDR3 reads CASSSEGDYGYTF. Here the CDR3 DNA reads TGTGCCAGCAGTTCCGAGGGAGACTATGGCTACACCTTC.

This clonotype appeared a few times. This chain uses TRBV13 with TRBJ1-2; D is unclear. Trimming took 5 bases from V and 7 from J, leaving 17 bases between them. The CDR3 extends over 14 amino acids. Germline-derived CDR1 and CDR2 are PRHDT and FYEKMQ (reference sequence). DNA of the CDR3: TGTGCCAGCAGCACGGACCAGAGTCGTGGTGGCTACACCTTC. It is translated as CASSTDQSRGGYTF.

Worth noting for this clonotype: This may come from a read error, since a much larger clone is one base off. This chain connects TRBV2 to TRBJ1-4, with TRBD1 as a possible D gene (6 bases). Germline-derived CDR1 and CDR2 are SNHLY and FYNNEI. The V end was cut by 7 bases, the J end by 4 bases, with 19 bases between. This CDR3 comprises 16 residues. This chain's CDR3 is CASTTGLRGGNEKLFF. As DNA, the CDR3 is TGTGCCAGCACCACCGGGCTCAGGGGAGGTAATGAAAAACTGTTTTTT.

This chain links TRBV29-1 with TRBJ2-7; D possibly uses TRBD1 or TRBD2 (6 bases each). V was cut by 4 bases and J by 4 bases, with 11 bases left in between. The CDR3 is made up of 12 amino acids. CDR1 SQVTM and CDR2 ANQGSEA come from the germline V gene. The CDR3 bases are TGCAGCGTTGTCGGGGGCAGGTACGAGCAGTACTTC. It specifies CSVVGGRYEQYF.

The rearrangement links TRBV29-1 to TRBJ1-5; D gene ambiguous. Trimming removed 2 bases from V and 14 bases from J, with 19 bases in between. The CDR3 is 13 residues long. Germline V gives CDR1 SQVTM, CDR2 ANQGSEA. The CDR3, as DNA: TGCAGCGTTGAATTAGCTGGCAGCGCGTACGAGCATTTT. This sequence encodes CSVELAGSAYEHF.

This clonotype was observed many times. This chain joins TRBV20-1 and TRBJ1-1, with a possible D match to TRBD1 (5 bases). The CDR3 extends over 15 amino acids. The ends were cut back, 3 bases at V and 3 bases at J, with 17 bases in the middle. Germline lookup yields CDR1 DFQATT and CDR2 SNEGSKA (reference sequence). CDR3 sequence reads: CSASTREGRDTEAFF. The CDR3, as DNA: TGCAGTGCTAGTACCAGGGAGGGTAGGGACACTGAAGCTTTCTTT.

J is TRBJ2-7 and V is TRBV20-1, with 11 bases that match TRBD2. The CDR3 has 15 amino acids. Germline V lookup: CDR1 DFQATT, CDR2 SNEGSKA (reference sequence). J gave up 7 bases and V 3 bases, and 11 bases lay outside the gene matches. The CDR3 nucleotides read TGCAGTGCTAGTGGGACTAGCGGAGGGGGGAATGAGCAGTACTTC. It codes for CSASGTSGGGNEQYF.

This chain connects TRBV7-9 to TRBJ2-7, with TRBD2 matching over 11 bases. The CDR3 contains 15 residues. Losses at the gene ends were 5 bases for V and 4 bases for J; bases not matched to a gene: 7. Germline V gene data show CDR1 as SEHNR and CDR2 as FQNEAQ (reference sequence). Written as DNA, the CDR3 is TGTGCCAGCAGCAAAACTAGCGGGAGATGGTACGAGCAGTACTTC. It translates to CASSKTSGRWYEQYF.

This clonotype occurred many times. The V and J genes are TRBV12-3 or TRBV12-4 and TRBJ2-2; 8 nucleotides line up with TRBD1. This CDR3 region has 18 residues. V trimming: 4 bases; J trimming: 8 bases; junction bases outside the gene matches: 18. The CDR3 nucleotides read TGTGCCAGCAGTTGGGTCGCCAGTCGACAGGGGACCCCTGGGGAGCTGTTTTTT. Translation: CASSWVASRQGTPGELFF.

The table lists this clonotype with a few counts. The genes are TRBV20-1 and TRBJ2-7; 7 positions agree with TRBD1. The CDR3 has 11 amino acids. The germline gives CDR1 DFQATT, CDR2 SNEGSKA (reference sequence). J gave up 5 bases and V 7 bases, and 5 bases lay outside the gene matches. The DNA for the CDR3 is TGCAGTGTAGGTCAGGGGGACGAGCAGTACTTC. Protein sequence: CSVGQGDEQYF.